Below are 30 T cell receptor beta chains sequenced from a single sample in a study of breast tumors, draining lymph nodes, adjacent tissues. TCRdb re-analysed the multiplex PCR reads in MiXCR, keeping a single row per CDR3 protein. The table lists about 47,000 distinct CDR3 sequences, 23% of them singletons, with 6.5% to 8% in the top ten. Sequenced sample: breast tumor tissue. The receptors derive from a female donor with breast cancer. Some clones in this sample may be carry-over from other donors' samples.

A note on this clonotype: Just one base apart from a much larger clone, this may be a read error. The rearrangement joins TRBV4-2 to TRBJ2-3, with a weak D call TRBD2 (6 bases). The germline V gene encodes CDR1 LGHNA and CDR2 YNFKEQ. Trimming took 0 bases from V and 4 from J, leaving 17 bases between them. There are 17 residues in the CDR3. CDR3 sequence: CASSQDLSGVEADTQYF. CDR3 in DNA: TGTGCCAGCAGCCAAGATTTATCGGGAGTGGAGGCAGATACGCAGTATTTT.

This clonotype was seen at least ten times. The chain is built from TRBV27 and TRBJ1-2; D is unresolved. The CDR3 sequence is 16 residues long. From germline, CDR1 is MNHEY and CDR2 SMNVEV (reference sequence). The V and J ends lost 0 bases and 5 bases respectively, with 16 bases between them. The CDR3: CASSLSMRVLNYGYTF. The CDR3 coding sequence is TGTGCCAGCAGTTTATCAATGAGGGTCCTTAATTATGGCTACACCTTC.

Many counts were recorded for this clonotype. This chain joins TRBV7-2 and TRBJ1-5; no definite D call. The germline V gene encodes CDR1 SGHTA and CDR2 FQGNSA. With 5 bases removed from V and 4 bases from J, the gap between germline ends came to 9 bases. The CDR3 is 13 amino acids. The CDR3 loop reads CASSSWVNQPQHF. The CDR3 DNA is TGTGCCAGCAGCAGCTGGGTAAATCAGCCCCAGCATTTT.

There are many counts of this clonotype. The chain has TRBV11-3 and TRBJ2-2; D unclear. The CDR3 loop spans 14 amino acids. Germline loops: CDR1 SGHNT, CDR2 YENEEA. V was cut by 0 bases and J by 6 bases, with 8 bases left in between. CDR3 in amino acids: CASSLEGLAGELFF. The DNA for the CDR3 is TGTGCCAGCAGCTTAGAGGGGTTAGCCGGGGAGCTGTTTTTT.

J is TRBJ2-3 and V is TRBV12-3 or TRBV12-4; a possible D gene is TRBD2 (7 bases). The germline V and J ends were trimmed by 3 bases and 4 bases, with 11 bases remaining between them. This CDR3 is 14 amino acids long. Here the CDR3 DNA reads TGTGCCAGCAGTTTTGGGGGGGGGCCAGATACGCAGTATTTT. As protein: CASSFGGGPDTQYF.

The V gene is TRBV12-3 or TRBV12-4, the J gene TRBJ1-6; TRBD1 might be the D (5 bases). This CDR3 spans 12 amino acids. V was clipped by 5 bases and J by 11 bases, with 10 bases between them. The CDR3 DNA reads TGTGCCAGCAGTCAGGGTCCTGCACCCCTCCACTTT. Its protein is CASSQGPAPLHF.

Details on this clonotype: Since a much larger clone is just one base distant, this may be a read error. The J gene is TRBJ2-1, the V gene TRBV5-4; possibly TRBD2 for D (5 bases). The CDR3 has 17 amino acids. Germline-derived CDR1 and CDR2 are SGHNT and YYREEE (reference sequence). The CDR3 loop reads CASNLGAAPSSYNEQFF. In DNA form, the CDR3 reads TGTGCCAGCAACTTGGGAGCAGCACCGAGCTCCTACAATGAGCAGTTCTTC.

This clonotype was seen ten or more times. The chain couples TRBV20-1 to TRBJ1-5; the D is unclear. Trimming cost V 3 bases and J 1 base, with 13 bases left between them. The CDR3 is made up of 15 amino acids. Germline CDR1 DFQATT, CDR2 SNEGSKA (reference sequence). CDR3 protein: CSASVSTVSNQPQHF. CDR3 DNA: TGCAGTGCTAGTGTATCGACGGTGAGCAATCAGCCCCAGCATTTT.

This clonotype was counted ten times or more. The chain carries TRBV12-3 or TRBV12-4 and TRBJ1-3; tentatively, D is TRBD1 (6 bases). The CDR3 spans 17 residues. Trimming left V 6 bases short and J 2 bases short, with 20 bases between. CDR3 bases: TGTGCCAGCAGCCCTCAGACAGGAAAAGGGACTGGAAACACCATATATTTT. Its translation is CASSPQTGKGTGNTIYF.

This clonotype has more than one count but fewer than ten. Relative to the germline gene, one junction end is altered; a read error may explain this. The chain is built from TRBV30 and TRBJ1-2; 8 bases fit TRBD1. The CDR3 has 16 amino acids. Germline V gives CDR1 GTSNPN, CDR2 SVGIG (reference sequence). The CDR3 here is CAWSVPPTGVNYGYPF. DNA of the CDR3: TGTGCCTGGAGTGTACCCCCGACAGGGGTTAACTATGGCTACCCCTTC.

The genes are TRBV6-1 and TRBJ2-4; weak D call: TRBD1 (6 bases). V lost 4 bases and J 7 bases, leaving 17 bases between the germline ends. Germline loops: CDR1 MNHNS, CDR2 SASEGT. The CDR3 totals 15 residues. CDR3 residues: CASSGTTTGLNIQYF. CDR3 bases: TGTGCCAGCAGTGGGACGACCACAGGGCTCAACATTCAGTACTTC.

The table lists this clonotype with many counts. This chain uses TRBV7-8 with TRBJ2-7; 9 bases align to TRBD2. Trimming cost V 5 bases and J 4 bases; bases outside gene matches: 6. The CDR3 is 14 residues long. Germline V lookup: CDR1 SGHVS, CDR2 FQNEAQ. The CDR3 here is CASSGGLARYEQYF. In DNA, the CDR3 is TGTGCCAGCAGCGGGGGACTAGCCCGATACGAGCAGTACTTC.

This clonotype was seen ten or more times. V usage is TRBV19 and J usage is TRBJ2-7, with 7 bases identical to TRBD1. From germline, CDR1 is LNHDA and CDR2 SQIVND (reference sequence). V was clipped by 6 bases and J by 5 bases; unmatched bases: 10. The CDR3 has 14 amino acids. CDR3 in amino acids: CASRVGQGVNEQYF. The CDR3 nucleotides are TGTGCCAGTAGGGTGGGGCAGGGGGTTAACGAGCAGTACTTC.

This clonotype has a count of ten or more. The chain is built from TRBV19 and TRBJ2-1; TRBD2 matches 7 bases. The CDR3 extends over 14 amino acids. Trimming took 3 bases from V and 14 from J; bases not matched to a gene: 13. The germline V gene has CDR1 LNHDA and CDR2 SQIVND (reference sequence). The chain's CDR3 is CASSIGGASGEEFF. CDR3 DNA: TGTGCCAGTAGTATCGGAGGGGCTAGCGGAGAGGAGTTCTTC.

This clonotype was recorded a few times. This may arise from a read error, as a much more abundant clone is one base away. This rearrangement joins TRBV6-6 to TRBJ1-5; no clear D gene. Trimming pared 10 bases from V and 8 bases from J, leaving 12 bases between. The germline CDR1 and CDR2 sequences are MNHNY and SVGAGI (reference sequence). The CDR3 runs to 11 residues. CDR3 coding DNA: TGTGCCAACACCGCCGGCGAGCCCCAGCATTTT. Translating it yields CANTAGEPQHF.

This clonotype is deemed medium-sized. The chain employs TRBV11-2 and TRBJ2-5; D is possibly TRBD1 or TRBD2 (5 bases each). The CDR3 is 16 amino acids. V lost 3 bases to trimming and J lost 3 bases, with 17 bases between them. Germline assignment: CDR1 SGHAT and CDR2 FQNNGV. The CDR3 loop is CASSFRVGRDEETQYF. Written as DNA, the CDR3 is TGTGCCAGCAGCTTCCGAGTAGGTAGGGACGAAGAGACCCAGTACTTC.

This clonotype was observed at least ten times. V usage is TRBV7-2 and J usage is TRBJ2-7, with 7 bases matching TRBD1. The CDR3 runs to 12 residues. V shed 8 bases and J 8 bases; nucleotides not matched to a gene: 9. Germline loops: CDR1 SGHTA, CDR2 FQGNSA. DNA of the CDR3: TGTGCCAGCCGGACAGGCTTTGGCCAGCAGTACTTC. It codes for CASRTGFGQQYF.

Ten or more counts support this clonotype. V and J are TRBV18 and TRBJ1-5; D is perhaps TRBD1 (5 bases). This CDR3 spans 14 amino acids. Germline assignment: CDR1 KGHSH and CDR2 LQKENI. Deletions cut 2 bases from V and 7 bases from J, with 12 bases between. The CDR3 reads CASSPKGKGQPQHF. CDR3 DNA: TGTGCCAGCTCACCAAAGGGGAAAGGACAGCCCCAGCATTTT.

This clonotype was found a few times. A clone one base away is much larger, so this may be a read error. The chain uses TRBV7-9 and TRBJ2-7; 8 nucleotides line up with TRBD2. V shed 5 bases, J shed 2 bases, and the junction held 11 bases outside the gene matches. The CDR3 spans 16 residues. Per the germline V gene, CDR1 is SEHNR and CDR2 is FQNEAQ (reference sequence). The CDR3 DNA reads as TGTGCCAGCAGCAAAACCGGGGGGGGGAGCGCCTACGAGCAGTACTTC. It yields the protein CASSKTGGGSAYEQYF.

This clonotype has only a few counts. CDR3 amino acids: CVCGSGETQYF. In nucleotides, the CDR3 is TGTGTATGCGGGAGTGGAGAGACCCAGTACTTC. This chain links TRBV3-1 with TRBJ2-5; 7 bases are a match to TRBD2. The CDR3 is made up of 11 amino acids. The germline V gene encodes CDR1 LGHDT and CDR2 YNNKEL (reference sequence).

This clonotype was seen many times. CDR3 sequence reads: CAISDRDRVTYEQYF. DNA of the CDR3: TGTGCCATCAGTGACCGGGACAGGGTCACCTACGAGCAGTACTTC. The V gene is TRBV10-3, the J gene TRBJ2-7; 9 positions match TRBD1. Germline V lookup: CDR1 ENHRY, CDR2 SYGVKD. The CDR3 sequence is 15 residues long. Trimming took 3 bases from V and 2 from J; bases not matched to a gene: 5.

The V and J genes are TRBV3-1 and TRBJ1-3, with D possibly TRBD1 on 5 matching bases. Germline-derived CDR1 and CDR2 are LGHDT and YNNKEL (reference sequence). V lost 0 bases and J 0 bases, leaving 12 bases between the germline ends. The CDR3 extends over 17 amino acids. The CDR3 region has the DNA TGTGCCAGCAGCCAAGAATCGGGGGGATTCTCTGGAAACACCATATATTTT. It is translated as CASSQESGGFSGNTIYF.

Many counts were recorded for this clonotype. CDR3 amino acids: CASSQEVTGAYGYTF. The CDR3 coding sequence is TGCGCCAGCAGCCAAGAGGTAACGGGGGCCTATGGCTACACCTTC. This chain uses TRBV4-1 with TRBJ1-2; D is possibly TRBD1 (6 bases). The CDR3 totals 15 residues. Per germline, CDR1 MGHRA and CDR2 YSYEKL. The V and J ends lost 0 bases and 4 bases respectively, with 12 bases between them.

The CDR3 reads CASSQSGGAGGYTF. CDR3 coding DNA: TGTGCCAGCAGCCAATCGGGAGGGGCCGGTGGCTACACCTTC. V and J are TRBV16 and TRBJ1-2, with a tentative D call TRBD1 (5 bases). CDR1 KGHSY and CDR2 FQNENV come from the germline V gene. The CDR3 extends over 14 amino acids. The V gene lost 0 bases and the J gene lost 7 bases, with 12 bases spanning the gap. Filled out from reference TRBV16 and TRBJ1-2, the complete variable domain reads GEEVAQTPKHLVRGEGQKAKLYCAPIKGHSYVFWYQQVLKNEFKFLISFQNENVFDETGMPKERFSAKCLPNSPCSLEIQATKLEDSAVYFCASSQSGGAGGYTFGSGTRLTVV.

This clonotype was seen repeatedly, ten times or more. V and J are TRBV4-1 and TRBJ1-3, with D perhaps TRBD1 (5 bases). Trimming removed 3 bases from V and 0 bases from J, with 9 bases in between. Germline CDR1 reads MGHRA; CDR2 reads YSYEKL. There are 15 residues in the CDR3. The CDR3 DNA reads TGCGCCAGCAGCCAGGGGCCTTTCTCTGGAAACACCATATATTTT. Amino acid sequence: CASSQGPFSGNTIYF.

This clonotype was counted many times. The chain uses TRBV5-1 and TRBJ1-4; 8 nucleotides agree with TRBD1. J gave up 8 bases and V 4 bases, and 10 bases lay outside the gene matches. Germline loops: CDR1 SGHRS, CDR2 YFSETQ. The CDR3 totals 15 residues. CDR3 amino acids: CASSTAGTGGEKLFF. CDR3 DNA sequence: TGCGCCAGCAGCACAGCCGGGACAGGAGGGGAAAAACTGTTTTTT.

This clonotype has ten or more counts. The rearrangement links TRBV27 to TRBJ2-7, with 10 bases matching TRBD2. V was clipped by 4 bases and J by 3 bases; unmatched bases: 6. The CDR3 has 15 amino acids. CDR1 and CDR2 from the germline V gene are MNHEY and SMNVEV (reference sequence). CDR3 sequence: CASSSLAGEGYEQYF. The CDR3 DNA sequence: TGTGCCAGCAGTTCCCTAGCGGGAGAAGGCTACGAGCAGTACTTC.

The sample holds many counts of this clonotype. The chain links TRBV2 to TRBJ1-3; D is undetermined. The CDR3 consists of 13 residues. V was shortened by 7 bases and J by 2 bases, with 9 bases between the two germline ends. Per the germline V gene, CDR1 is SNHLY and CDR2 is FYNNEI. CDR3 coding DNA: TGTGCCAGCACCGACCTGGCTGGAAACACCATATATTTT. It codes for CASTDLAGNTIYF.

CDR3 sequence (DNA): TGTGCCAGCAGTGACCCGAACCTCGACAGGGAGGGAAACATTCAGTACTTC. Its translation is CASSDPNLDREGNIQYF. The genes are TRBV6-4 and TRBJ2-4; D might be TRBD1 or TRBD2, each matching 7 bases. CDR1 is MRHNA and CDR2 is SNTAGT in the germline V gene. With 2 bases removed from V and 6 bases from J, the gap between germline ends came to 20 bases. The length of the CDR3 is 17 residues.

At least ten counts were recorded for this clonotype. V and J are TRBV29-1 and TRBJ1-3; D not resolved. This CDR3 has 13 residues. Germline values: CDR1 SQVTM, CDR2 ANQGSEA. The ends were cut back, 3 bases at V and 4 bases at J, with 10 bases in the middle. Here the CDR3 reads CSVEAGDGNTIYF. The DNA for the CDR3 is TGCAGCGTTGAGGCAGGAGACGGAAACACCATATATTTT.